This T cell receptor beta chain was sequenced in a study of shared clonotypes between healthy human individuals. Study conclusions and caveats: Sequencing depth was a factor that was expected to affect clonotype sharing among donors.

CDR3 length: 12 amino acids. Germline loops: CDR1 SSHAT, CDR2 FNYEAQ (reference sequence). It was CD45RO-negative cells, positively selected for CCR7, that made up naive CD8 cells, with terminally differentiated effector memory CD45RA+ cells excluded. Comments on this clone: What it recognizes is unknown. One end of the junction fails to match germline, which may point to a read error.

The input for sorted-subset replicate PCRs was approximately 190 ng DNA, tens of thousands of T cell genomes. Original methodology: Because ImmunoSEQ provided only junction sequences with no quality scores, the filtering differed. TCRdb's copy holds only in-frame clones and misses some; the assay was immunoSEQ multiplex PCR. D and trimming come from the DNA, and the V and J calls and clone size come from that table. The sample yields about 1,800,000 clones, about 95% seen once. The receptor was derived from a man aged 18 to 29 in good health. The J gene is TRBJ2-7, the V gene TRBV7-7; no definite D call. Sequenced: naive CD8+ T cells sorted from blood. The CDR3 DNA is TGTGCTAGCAGCTTAATATCCGACGAGCAGTACTTC. Translation gives CASSLISDEQYF.